Below, 8 T cell receptor beta chains from the same sample are listed, as sequenced in a study of blood T cell repertoires in COVID-19. Assay: immunoSEQ multiplex PCR; the TCRdb copy retains only in-frame clones and omits some. The data contain around 170,000 clones, 75% to 90% of them seen just once; the ten biggest clones take up approximately 6.5%. The sequencing sample was made of peripheral blood. All receptors come from a woman in her 40s with acute or convalescent COVID-19.

The chain is built from TRBV19 and TRBJ1-1; no reliable D call. Germline-derived CDR1 and CDR2 are LNHDA and SQIVND (reference sequence). The V gene lost 1 base and the J gene lost 1 base, with 4 bases spanning the gap. The CDR3 loop spans 13 amino acids. CDR3 coding DNA: TGTGCCAGTAGTATAGGTAAGAACACTGAAGCTTTCTTT. Residues: CASSIGKNTEAFF.

This chain joins TRBV27 and TRBJ2-7; TRBD1 matches at 10 bases. The junction had 4 bases not matched to a gene; V was cut back by 5 bases and J by 0 bases. In germline, CDR1 is MNHEY, CDR2 SMNVEV (reference sequence). The CDR3 totals 15 residues. As DNA, the CDR3 is TGTGCCAGCAGTCCGGACAGGGGGTACTCCTACGAGCAGTACTTC. It codes for CASSPDRGYSYEQYF.

The V and J genes are TRBV7-9 and TRBJ2-4; D is possibly TRBD1 (6 bases). This CDR3 has 14 residues. Trimming shortened V by 5 bases and J by 8 bases, and 16 bases separated the two germline ends. The germline CDR1 and CDR2 sequences are SEHNR and FQNEAQ (reference sequence). The CDR3 region is CASSKQGVRDIQYF. The CDR3 nucleotides read TGTGCCAGCAGCAAACAGGGCGTGAGGGACATTCAGTACTTC.

The CDR3 DNA sequence: TGCGCCAGCAGTCGGATCACCAGCGGACAGGGCCAGAATGAAAAACTGTTTTTT. Translating it yields CASSRITSGQGQNEKLFF. The J gene is TRBJ1-4, the V gene TRBV4-1; 8 nucleotides line up with TRBD1. Trimming at V came to 6 bases and at J to 5 bases, leaving 17 bases not matched to a gene. This CDR3 contains 18 residues. The V gene's germline CDR1 is MGHRA and CDR2 YSYEKL.

V usage is TRBV11-2 and J usage is TRBJ2-2; no firm D call. V was shortened by 1 base and J by 4 bases, with 4 bases between the two germline ends. The CDR3 runs 13 residues. Germline V gives CDR1 SGHAT, CDR2 FQNNGV. Here the CDR3 reads CASSLARTGELFF. Here the CDR3 DNA reads TGTGCCAGCAGCTTAGCGCGCACCGGGGAGCTGTTTTTT.

This clone occurred many times. The chain employs TRBV6-6 and TRBJ2-7, with D perhaps matching TRBD2 (7 bases). Germline CDR1 and CDR2: MNHNY and SVGAGI (reference sequence). CDR3 length equals 12 residues. V lost 7 bases and J lost 6, with 13 bases in between. As DNA, the CDR3 is TGTGCCAGCATGGGGGGGCTGGGCGAGCAGTACTTC. Translated: CASMGGLGEQYF.

This clone is a singleton in its sample. The rearrangement links TRBV5-5 to TRBJ2-1; 9 bases agree with TRBD1. Germline V lookup: CDR1 SGHKS, CDR2 YYEKEE (reference sequence). The CDR3 totals 17 residues. Trimming took 4 bases from V and 2 from J; bases not matched to a gene: 10. CDR3 loop: CASSTTDRGGPYNEQFF. CDR3 nucleotides: TGTGCCAGCAGCACCACGGACAGGGGAGGACCCTACAATGAGCAGTTCTTC. The complete variable domain, with remaining parts taken from reference TRBV5-5 and TRBJ2-1, reads DAGVTQSPTHLIKTRGQQVTLRCSPISGHKSVSWYQQVLGQGPQFIFQYYEKEERGRGNFPDRFSARQFPNYSSELNVNALLLGDSALYLCASSTTDRGGPYNEQFFGPGTRLTVL.

The V call is TRBV25-1, the J call TRBJ2-7, with 10 nucleotides matching TRBD1. This CDR3 spans 15 amino acids. Germline values: CDR1 MGHDK, CDR2 SYGVNS. V dropped 1 base and J dropped 4; count of bases not matched to a gene: 4. The CDR3 DNA is TGTGCCAGCAGTGAATCGACAGGGGGCAGATACGAGCAGTACTTC. This gives the protein CASSESTGGRYEQYF.